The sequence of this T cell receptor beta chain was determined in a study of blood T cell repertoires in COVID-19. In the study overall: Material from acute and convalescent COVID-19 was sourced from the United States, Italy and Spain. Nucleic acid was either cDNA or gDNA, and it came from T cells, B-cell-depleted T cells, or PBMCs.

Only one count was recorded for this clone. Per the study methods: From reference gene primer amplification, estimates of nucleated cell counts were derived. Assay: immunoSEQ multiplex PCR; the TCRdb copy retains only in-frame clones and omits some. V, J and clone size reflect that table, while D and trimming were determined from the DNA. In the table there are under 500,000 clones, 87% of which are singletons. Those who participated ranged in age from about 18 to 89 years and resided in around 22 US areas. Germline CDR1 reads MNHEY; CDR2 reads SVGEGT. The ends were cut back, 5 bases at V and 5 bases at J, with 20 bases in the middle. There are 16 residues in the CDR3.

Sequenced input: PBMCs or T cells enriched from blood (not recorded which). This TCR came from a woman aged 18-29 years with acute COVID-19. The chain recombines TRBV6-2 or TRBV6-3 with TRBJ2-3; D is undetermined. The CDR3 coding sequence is TGTGCCAGCAGTCCAAGACACCTCTGGGTGGGAGATACGCAGTATTTT. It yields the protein CASSPRHLWVGDTQYF.